The clone carrying this T cell receptor (beta chain) has a count of ten or more. Its antigen is as yet unknown. These data belong to a study of regulatory T cells in long-lasting Graves disease. As for the study in general: Antithyroid drug exposure in newly diagnosed Graves' patients had lasted under 3 months.

CDR1 is MDHEN, CDR2 SYDVKM, per germline. The CDR3 sequence is 15 residues long. V dropped 8 bases and J dropped 3; count of bases not matched to a gene: 8. General study findings and limits: Results may be inaccurate due to the small sample size. Persistent disease preferred TRBV28, TRBJ1-2 and TRBJ2-5; new disease, TRBV20-1 and TRBJ2-1.

Noted time point: newly diagnosed GD, antithyroid drugs for less than 3 months. PBMC-derived RNA was used for the TCR library. One endocrinology department in Xi'an, China, was where patients came from. Assembly of TCR beta libraries relied on iRepertoire HTBI primers together with Arm-PCR of CDR3 regions. TCRdb fed the multiplex PCR reads into MiXCR, producing one record per CDR3 protein. This sample has approximately 250,000 distinct CDR3 sequences, with approximately 16% found just once. J is TRBJ1-2 and V is TRBV28; TRBD1 matches at 11 bases. This TCR derives from a female donor with Graves disease. The sample in question was peripheral blood mononuclear cells (PBMCs), obtained at new diagnosis, from a patient treated with antithyroid drugs. The CDR3 nucleotides read TGTGCCAGCTTAAGCCGGACAGGGGGCTACTATGGCTACACCTTC. Its protein is CASLSRTGGYYGYTF.